This T cell receptor beta chain was identified in a study of blood T cell repertoires in COVID-19. Whole-study context: Collection of acute and convalescent COVID-19 samples took place in the United States, Italy and Spain. PBMCs, B-cell-depleted T cells, or T cells provided the cDNA or gDNA that made up the material.

Symptom resolution, clearance, or two negative PCRs marked donors in Cohort 3 as recovered. V shed 3 bases, J shed 7 bases, and the junction held 6 bases outside the gene matches. The CDR3 has 14 amino acids. Germline V lookup: CDR1 SQVTM, CDR2 ANQGSEA. In the authors' methods: From reference gene primer amplification, estimates of nucleated cell counts were derived. TCRdb keeps only in-frame clones here, not all; method: immunoSEQ multiplex PCR. The D gene and trimming were derived from the DNA, and the V and J assignments and clone size from that table. The data contain over 150,000 clones, about 85% of them seen just once; the ten biggest clones take up around 2.1%.

The chain combines TRBV29-1 with TRBJ1-2; 12 bases are a match to TRBD1. The clonotype comes from a woman aged 30 to 39 who had recovered from COVID-19. The sequencing input was PBMCs or T cells enriched from blood (not recorded which). The CDR3 reads CSVDPGQGAIGYTF. The DNA for the CDR3 is TGCAGCGTTGACCCGGGACAGGGGGCTATTGGCTACACCTTC.